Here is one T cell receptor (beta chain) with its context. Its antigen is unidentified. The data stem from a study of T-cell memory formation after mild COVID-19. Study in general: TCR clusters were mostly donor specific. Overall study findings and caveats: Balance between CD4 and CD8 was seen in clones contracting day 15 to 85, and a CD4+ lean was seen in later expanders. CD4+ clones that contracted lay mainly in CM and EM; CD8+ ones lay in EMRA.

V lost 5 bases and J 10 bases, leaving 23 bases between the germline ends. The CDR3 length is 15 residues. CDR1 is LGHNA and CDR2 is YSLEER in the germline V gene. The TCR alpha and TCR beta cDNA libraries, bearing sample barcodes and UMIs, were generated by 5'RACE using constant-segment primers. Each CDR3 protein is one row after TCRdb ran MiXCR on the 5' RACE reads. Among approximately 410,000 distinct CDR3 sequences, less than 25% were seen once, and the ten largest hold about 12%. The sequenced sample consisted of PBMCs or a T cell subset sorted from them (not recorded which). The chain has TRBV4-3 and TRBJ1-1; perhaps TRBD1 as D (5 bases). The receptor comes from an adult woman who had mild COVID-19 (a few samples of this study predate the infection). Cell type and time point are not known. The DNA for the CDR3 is TGCGCCAGCAGCTCTTTAGAGTCCGGGACTTTGCGAGCTTTCTTT. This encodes CASSSLESGTLRAFF.